This T cell receptor beta chain was sequenced for a study of a mutant IDH1 vaccine in newly diagnosed glioma. This clone was recorded once. Its antigen is not identified. Some clones are missing from TCRdb's copy, which holds only in-frame ones; the method was immunoSEQ multiplex PCR. Of 95,000 to 120,000 clones in the sample, almost 90% were seen once. Sample time point: week 11, during vaccination. What each vaccine dose contained was 300 ug of mutant IDH1 20-mer peptide, accompanied by topical imiquimod. This clonotype originated in a woman aged 45-60 years with glioma. Sequencing used PBMCs, obtained from a glioma patient whose treatment included an IDH1 peptide vaccine.

CDR3 DNA: TGTGCCAGCAGCTTGGAAGGGTCTGCCTACGAGCAGTACTTC. Encoded protein: CASSLEGSAYEQYF. This rearrangement joins TRBV5-5 to TRBJ2-7, with D hard to call. This CDR3 has 14 residues. CDR1 and CDR2 from the germline V gene are SGHKS and YYEKEE (reference sequence). Trimming removed 0 bases at V and 2 bases at J, with 9 bases between.